Presented here are 18 T cell receptor beta chains from one specimen sequenced in a study of graft-versus-host responses after intestinal transplantation. Generated by immunoSEQ multiplex PCR, the TCRdb table keeps only in-frame clones and is missing some. The sample has 99,000 or so clones, 85% to 95% seen once. Their antigens remain unidentified. This specimen consisted of unstimulated CD8+ T cells sorted from spleen or lymph node cells, obtained before transplant. The source of these receptors is a human donor who was the organ donor for an intestinal transplant.

This chain joins TRBV13 and TRBJ2-2, with 7 bases identical to TRBD2. Germline CDR1 and CDR2: PRHDT and FYEKMQ (reference sequence). The length of the CDR3 is 17 residues. V lost 5 bases and J lost 2; bases outside the gene matches: 11. The CDR3 spells CASSTMVRGDNTGELFF. The CDR3 DNA follows: TGTGCCAGCAGCACAATGGTCCGGGGGGATAACACCGGGGAGCTGTTTTTT.

This chain connects TRBV28 to TRBJ1-1; TRBD1 aligns across 8 bases. From germline, CDR1 is MDHEN and CDR2 SYDVKM. Trimming cost V 3 bases and J 5 bases; bases outside gene matches: 23. The CDR3 length is 20 residues. The CDR3 is CASSFNPPGAGGYGFTEAFF. As DNA, the CDR3 is TGTGCCAGCAGTTTCAACCCCCCCGGGGCAGGGGGCTACGGGTTTACTGAAGCTTTCTTT.

The chain uses TRBV27 and TRBJ2-1; a possible D gene is TRBD2 (6 bases). Germline-derived CDR1 and CDR2 are MNHEY and SMNVEV (reference sequence). The germline V and J ends were trimmed by 4 bases and 3 bases, with 16 bases remaining between them. This CDR3 region has 16 residues. CDR3 residues: CASSWSSLASYNEQFF. CDR3 nucleotides: TGTGCCAGCAGTTGGTCCAGCCTAGCGAGCTACAATGAGCAGTTCTTC.

The gene calls are TRBV7-6 and TRBJ2-3; 9 bases agree with TRBD1. Germline loops: CDR1 SGHVS, CDR2 FNYEAQ. The V gene end was trimmed by 5 bases and the J gene end by 1 base; junction bases not matched to a gene: 7. The CDR3 loop spans 16 amino acids. As DNA, the CDR3 is TGTGCCAGCAGCCAAAGGACAGGGGAAGGCACAGATACGCAGTATTTT. Residues: CASSQRTGEGTDTQYF.

The rearrangement joins TRBV5-1 to TRBJ2-1; 10 bases are a match to TRBD2. Trimming cost V 1 base and J 6 bases; bases outside gene matches: 4. The length of the CDR3 is 15 residues. CDR1 SGHRS and CDR2 YFSETQ come from the germline V gene. This CDR3 reads CASSLSSGSFNEQFF. The CDR3 region has the DNA TGCGCCAGCAGCTTGTCTAGCGGGAGTTTCAATGAGCAGTTCTTC.

The chain is built from TRBV7-6 and TRBJ2-7; unclear D gene. Per germline, CDR1 SGHVS and CDR2 FNYEAQ. Trimming took 5 bases from V and 0 from J, leaving 11 bases between them. The CDR3 is 14 residues long. The CDR3, as DNA: TGTGCCAGCAGCCCCGATGGGCGCTCCTACGAGCAGTACTTC. Protein: CASSPDGRSYEQYF.

V usage is TRBV4-1 and J usage is TRBJ2-7; TRBD2 aligns across 10 bases. V was pared by 0 bases and J by 3 bases, with 8 bases of the junction left unmatched. The CDR3 spans 17 residues. From germline, CDR1 is MGHRA and CDR2 YSYEKL. The CDR3 DNA reads as TGCGCCAGCAGCCAAGAAGTGGGCGCTAGCGGGAGCTACGAGCAGTACTTC. Residues: CASSQEVGASGSYEQYF.

V and J are TRBV7-9 and TRBJ1-2; possibly TRBD1 for D (5 bases). With 4 bases removed from V and 9 bases from J, the gap between germline ends came to 9 bases. The V gene's germline CDR1 is SEHNR and CDR2 FQNEAQ (reference sequence). This CDR3 comprises 11 residues. In DNA form, the CDR3 reads TGTGCCAGCAGCTCTACAGGTAGCTACACCTTC. It encodes CASSSTGSYTF.

This chain connects TRBV28 to TRBJ1-5, with TRBD1 as a possible D gene (6 bases). V was pared by 6 bases and J by 8 bases, with 23 bases between. There are 16 residues in the CDR3. Per germline, CDR1 MDHEN and CDR2 SYDVKM. CDR3 sequence: CASSPDLGAQVEPQHF. The CDR3 DNA reads TGTGCCAGCAGCCCCGATCTGGGGGCGCAGGTTGAGCCCCAGCATTTT.

V gene TRBV29-1 combines with J gene TRBJ1-2, with D maybe TRBD1 (6 bases). Per the germline V gene, CDR1 is SQVTM and CDR2 is ANQGSEA. The V gene lost 6 bases and the J gene lost 5 bases, with 25 bases spanning the gap. The CDR3 spans 16 residues. The CDR3 loop reads CSVLIDRTSEFYGYTF. The CDR3 DNA sequence: TGCAGCGTCCTAATAGACAGGACCTCGGAGTTTTATGGCTACACCTTC.

The DNA of the CDR3 is TGCAGCGTGGGGGGGTTTTGGACAGGGAGCTACTACGAGCAGTACTTC. Its translation: CSVGGFWTGSYYEQYF. V usage is TRBV29-1 and J usage is TRBJ2-7, with a weak D call TRBD1 (8 bases). V shed 6 bases and J shed 3 bases, with 24 bases lying between them. Germline V CDR1 and CDR2: SQVTM, ANQGSEA. The CDR3 has 16 amino acids.

The chain combines TRBV30 with TRBJ2-1; 13 bases are a match to TRBD2. J gave up 10 bases and V 3 bases, and 6 bases lay outside the gene matches. Germline CDR1 GTSNPN, CDR2 SVGIG (reference sequence). The CDR3 is made up of 14 amino acids. CDR3 in amino acids: CAWSTSGGASEQFF. The CDR3 DNA follows: TGTGCCTGGAGCACTAGCGGGGGGGCCAGCGAGCAGTTCTTC.

The chain has TRBV19 and TRBJ2-1, with 11 bases matching TRBD2. CDR1 is LNHDA, CDR2 SQIVND, per germline (reference sequence). This CDR3 spans 21 amino acids. V trimming: 2 bases; J trimming: 4 bases; junction bases outside the gene matches: 19. CDR3 residues: CASSISSLAGGNVGFYNEQFF. The CDR3 region has the DNA TGTGCCAGTAGTATAAGTTCCCTAGCGGGAGGCAATGTAGGATTTTACAATGAGCAGTTCTTC. Full variable domain (remainder filled in from reference TRBV19 and TRBJ2-1): DGGITQSPKYLFRKEGQNVTLSCEQNLNHDAMYWYRQDPGQGLRLIYYSQIVNDFQKGDIAEGYSVSREKKESFPLTVTSAQKNPTAFYLCASSISSLAGGNVGFYNEQFFGPGTRLTVL.

The chain recombines TRBV13 with TRBJ1-2; TRBD1 aligns across 8 bases. Germline V lookup: CDR1 PRHDT, CDR2 FYEKMQ (reference sequence). The CDR3 covers 15 residues. The V gene end was trimmed by 1 base and the J gene end by 6 bases; junction bases not matched to a gene: 7. The CDR3 DNA reads TGTGCCAGCAGCTTAGTATTGTCAGGGGGCCATGGCTACACCTTC. Translating it yields CASSLVLSGGHGYTF.

The CDR3 protein is CASSLSGRAYKYNEQFF. The CDR3 nucleotides read TGTGCCAGCAGCCTCAGCGGGAGGGCTTACAAATACAATGAGCAGTTCTTC. The chain uses TRBV27 and TRBJ2-1; 10 positions agree with TRBD2. The CDR3 is 17 amino acids. CDR1 and CDR2 (germline): MNHEY, SMNVEV (reference sequence). V lost 6 bases and J lost 4; bases outside the gene matches: 12.

The chain joins TRBV28 to TRBJ1-3; D might be TRBD1 (5 bases). The CDR3 has 15 residues. Trimming left V 9 bases short and J 1 base short, with 16 bases between. From germline, CDR1 is MDHEN and CDR2 SYDVKM. The CDR3 loop is CASLPTGISGNTIYF. CDR3 DNA: TGTGCCAGTTTACCTACAGGAATTTCTGGAAACACCATATATTTT.

The V call is TRBV12-5, the J call TRBJ1-1; no clear D gene. The V end was cut by 3 bases, the J end by 7 bases, with 24 bases between. The CDR3 totals 17 residues. Germline V gives CDR1 LGHNT, CDR2 FRNRAP. Written as DNA, the CDR3 is TGTGCTAGTGGTTTCTTAGTAGAGCGCGGGAAAAATGATGAAGCTTTCTTT. Translating gives CASGFLVERGKNDEAFF.

The J gene is TRBJ2-7, the V gene TRBV2; unclear D gene. CDR1 and CDR2 from the germline V gene are SNHLY and FYNNEI. V was pared by 7 bases and J by 3 bases, with 16 bases between. The CDR3 covers 14 residues. DNA for the CDR3: TGTGCCAGCATTGAGGCATGGGCTTACTACGAGCAGTACTTC. Its translation is CASIEAWAYYEQYF.